Following are 32 T cell receptor beta chains from one sample sequenced in a study of human T cells and chemical hapten exposure. A single record per CDR3 protein comes from TCRdb applying MiXCR to the RACE reads. The sample records about 80,000 distinct CDR3 sequences, 14% being singletons. The time point is: pre-sensitization, week 0. The sample's treatment: therapeutic diphenylcyclopropenone sensitization with weekly scalp DPC. The sequences come from whole blood, collected in connection with sensitization to the hapten diphenylcyclopropenone (DPC). The receptor source for this set is a woman between 50 and 59 years old with alopecia areata. Some clones in this sample may be carry-over from other donors' samples.

The chain couples TRBV20-1 to TRBJ2-5; 8 bases fit TRBD2. The CDR3 sequence is 16 residues long. V shed 1 base and J 4 bases; nucleotides not matched to a gene: 11. The germline gives CDR1 DFQATT, CDR2 SNEGSKA (reference sequence). CDR3 coding DNA: TGCAGTGCTAGAGGGAGGGGAGCGGGAGCGGTAGAGACCCAGTACTTC. Protein: CSARGRGAGAVETQYF.

This clonotype was found a few times. The chain carries TRBV30 and TRBJ1-2; D possibly corresponds to TRBD1 (6 bases). The CDR3 covers 15 residues. Germline V gene sequence: CDR1 GTSNPN, CDR2 SVGIG (reference sequence). V lost 3 bases to trimming and J lost 0 bases, with 14 bases between them. CDR3 nucleotides: TGTGCCTGGAGGAGAGACAGGATCGCTAACTATGGCTACACCTTC. This gives the protein CAWRRDRIANYGYTF.

A few counts support this clonotype. This rearrangement joins TRBV5-6 to TRBJ2-7, with TRBD1 as a possible D gene (6 bases). The length of the CDR3 is 13 residues. CDR1 SGHDT and CDR2 YYEEEE come from the germline V gene. V lost 5 bases to trimming and J lost 3 bases, with 12 bases between them. CDR3 nucleotide sequence: TGTGCCAGCAGTCAGGACAGATTCTACGAGCAGTACTTC. Its translation: CASSQDRFYEQYF.

The chain couples TRBV9 to TRBJ2-7; unclear D gene. With 3 bases removed from V and 3 bases from J, the gap between germline ends came to 13 bases. The CDR3 loop spans 14 amino acids. CDR1 is SGDLS, CDR2 YYNGEE, per germline. The CDR3 sequence: CASSGDETYYEQYF. CDR3 DNA: TGTGCCAGCAGCGGCGACGAGACTTACTACGAGCAGTACTTC.

This chain links TRBV7-9 with TRBJ1-1; unclear D gene. Per the germline V gene, CDR1 is SEHNR and CDR2 is FQNEAQ (reference sequence). The CDR3 contains 13 residues. V was clipped by 1 base and J by 5 bases, with 8 bases between them. The chain's CDR3 is CASSLEGRTEAFF. CDR3 nucleotides: TGTGCCAGCAGCTTAGAAGGGAGGACTGAAGCTTTCTTT.

The CDR3 loop is CASSQHSGNWYEQFF. The CDR3, as DNA: TGTGCCAGCAGCCAACATAGCGGGAATTGGTATGAGCAGTTCTTC. The gene calls are TRBV14 and TRBJ2-1; 8 bases agree with TRBD2. This CDR3 spans 15 amino acids. V shed 2 bases, J shed 8 bases, and the junction held 8 bases outside the gene matches. Germline CDR1 SGHDN, CDR2 FVKESK.

This clonotype was seen a few times. This chain uses TRBV18 with TRBJ1-1; 8 nucleotides line up with TRBD1. V shed 3 bases and J 4 bases; nucleotides not matched to a gene: 10. The CDR3 loop spans 16 amino acids. Germline CDR1 and CDR2: KGHSH and LQKENI. The CDR3: CASSPGQASLGTEAFF. The CDR3 nucleotides are TGTGCCAGCTCACCGGGACAGGCTTCTTTAGGCACTGAAGCTTTCTTT. The variable domain in full, completed from reference TRBV18 and TRBJ1-1, reads NAGVMQNPRHLVRRRGQEARLRCSPMKGHSHVYWYRQLPEEGLKFMVYLQKENIIDESGMPKERFSAEFPKEGPSILRIQQVVRGDSAAYFCASSPGQASLGTEAFFGQGTRLTVV.

This clonotype was found many times. The rearrangement joins TRBV7-7 to TRBJ2-2; D is uncertain. The length of the CDR3 is 14 residues. V gave up 1 base and J gave up 3 bases, with 6 bases separating them. The V gene's germline CDR1 is SSHAT and CDR2 FNYEAQ (reference sequence). Written as DNA, the CDR3 is TGTGCCAGCAGCTTAGACAGCTACACCGGGGAGCTGTTTTTT. Its translation: CASSLDSYTGELFF.

The chain carries TRBV7-9 and TRBJ1-4; TRBD1 might be the D (5 bases). Trimming removed 3 bases from V and 7 bases from J, with 18 bases in between. This CDR3 contains 16 residues. In germline, CDR1 is SEHNR, CDR2 FQNEAQ (reference sequence). The CDR3 region is CASSFEPAGGGEKLFF. As DNA, the CDR3 is TGTGCCAGCAGCTTTGAACCGGCGGGGGGAGGTGAAAAACTGTTTTTT.

The chain couples TRBV20-1 to TRBJ2-3; 11 bases agree with TRBD1. The CDR3 runs 13 residues. The V gene's germline CDR1 is DFQATT and CDR2 SNEGSKA (reference sequence). The V gene end was trimmed by 5 bases and the J gene end by 5 bases; junction bases not matched to a gene: 3. CDR3 loop: CSAGGQGEDTQYF. CDR3 coding DNA: TGCAGTGCTGGGGGACAGGGGGAAGATACGCAGTATTTT.

The rearrangement joins TRBV7-9 to TRBJ2-5; the D call may be TRBD1 or TRBD2 (5 bases each). Germline V gene lookup returns CDR1 SEHNR and CDR2 FQNEAQ (reference sequence). The V and J ends lost 8 bases and 4 bases respectively, with 17 bases between them. The CDR3 extends over 14 amino acids. CDR3 sequence: CASLGRAGRETQYF. Written as DNA, the CDR3 is TGTGCCAGCCTCGGTAGAGCAGGGAGAGAGACCCAGTACTTC.

This clonotype was seen repeatedly, ten times or more. CDR3 nucleotide sequence: TGTGCCAGCTCACTCGGGACAGACACAGATACGCAGTATTTT. The encoded protein is CASSLGTDTDTQYF. The chain is built from TRBV18 and TRBJ2-3, with TRBD1 matching 7 bases. Germline V gives CDR1 KGHSH, CDR2 LQKENI. CDR3 length equals 14 residues. V was clipped by 4 bases and J by 2 bases; unmatched bases: 3.

This clonotype showed up many times. CDR3 protein: CSGRYGAGYGYTF. In DNA, the CDR3 is TGCAGCGGCCGATACGGGGCCGGCTATGGCTACACCTTC. The gene calls are TRBV29-1 and TRBJ1-2; perhaps TRBD1 as D (5 bases). Germline V gene data show CDR1 as SQVTM and CDR2 as ANQGSEA. The CDR3 is 13 residues long. Trimming took off 7 bases at V and 4 bases at J, with 16 bases between the two ends.

The V and J genes are TRBV20-1 and TRBJ2-1; D not certain. Germline V CDR1 and CDR2: DFQATT, SNEGSKA (reference sequence). Trimming removed 2 bases from V and 9 bases from J, with 14 bases in between. The CDR3 is 13 residues long. The CDR3 DNA sequence: TGCAGTGCTAGAAAACCCTCCTTGGGTGAGCAGTTCTTC. Encoded protein: CSARKPSLGEQFF.

The J gene is TRBJ2-2, the V gene TRBV28; tentative D call: TRBD1 (5 bases). V was pared by 3 bases and J by 3 bases, with 11 bases between. Germline CDR1 MDHEN, CDR2 SYDVKM. CDR3 length equals 15 residues. DNA for the CDR3: TGTGCCAGCAGTTTCGATGACAGATACACCGGGGAGCTGTTTTTT. This codes for CASSFDDRYTGELFF.

The chain uses TRBV24-1 and TRBJ2-1, with TRBD2 matching 10 bases. Germline V lookup: CDR1 KGHDR, CDR2 SFDVKD. The CDR3 is made up of 17 amino acids. Trimming at V came to 2 bases and at J to 4 bases, leaving 7 bases not matched to a gene. The CDR3 is CATSDSPGTSVYNEQFF. The DNA of the CDR3 is TGTGCCACCAGTGATTCCCCCGGGACTAGCGTATACAATGAGCAGTTCTTC.

This clonotype was seen more than once but under ten times. At one boundary the junction diverges from the germline segment, which might be a read error. The V gene is TRBV6-1, the J gene TRBJ1-1; maybe TRBD1 (5 bases). CDR3 length: 13 residues. Germline assignment: CDR1 MNHNS and CDR2 SASEGT. This CDR3 is CAEGPPRDTEAFF. As DNA, the CDR3 is TGCGCCGAGGGACCGCCCCGGGACACTGAAGCTTTCTTT.

This clonotype was seen a few times. The V gene is TRBV11-2, the J gene TRBJ2-6; 7 bases match TRBD1. This CDR3 region has 16 residues. Unmatched junction bases numbered 6, after V lost 5 bases and J lost 2 bases. Germline CDR1 and CDR2: SGHAT and FQNNGV. CDR3: CASSLTTGTGANVLTF. DNA for the CDR3: TGTGCCAGCAGCCTTACGACAGGGACTGGGGCCAACGTCCTGACTTTC.

The chain couples TRBV5-1 to TRBJ1-2, with D tentatively TRBD1 (5 bases). The CDR3 loop spans 14 amino acids. With 0 bases removed from V and 4 bases from J, the gap between germline ends came to 10 bases. CDR1 is SGHRS and CDR2 is YFSETQ in the germline V gene. The CDR3 is CASSLDDSRYGYTF. In DNA, the CDR3 is TGCGCCAGCAGCTTGGATGACAGCCGCTATGGCTACACCTTC.

This clonotype was seen more than once but under ten times. The chain uses TRBV27 and TRBJ1-5, with D possibly matching TRBD1 (5 bases). V was cut by 5 bases and J by 9 bases, with 29 bases left in between. The CDR3 totals 18 residues. The germline gives CDR1 MNHEY, CDR2 SMNVEV (reference sequence). DNA for the CDR3: TGTGCCAGCAGTCCTTCCTCGACAGCCTTGGTTGGGAAAAGGCCCCAGCATTTT. Translating it yields CASSPSSTALVGKRPQHF.

This sequence joins TRBV20-1 and TRBJ2-3, with TRBD2 matching over 11 bases. CDR3 length equals 13 residues. Germline-derived CDR1 and CDR2 are DFQATT and SNEGSKA (reference sequence). The CDR3 loop reads CIGLAGGPDTQYF. CDR3 nucleotides: TGCATCGGCCTAGCGGGAGGCCCCGATACGCAGTATTTT.

This clonotype was detected once. This sequence joins TRBV11-2 and TRBJ1-1; the D gene is possibly TRBD1 (5 bases). Germline V gene data show CDR1 as SGHAT and CDR2 as FQNNGV. This CDR3 has 13 amino acids. V lost 4 bases and J lost 1, with 7 bases in between. CDR3 coding DNA: TGTGCCAGCAGCTACGGGACGAACACTGAAGCTTTCTTT. Protein: CASSYGTNTEAFF.

DNA of the CDR3: TGTGCCAGCAGCTCCCCTTTGCGGAGGGAGACCCAGTACTTC. Encoded protein: CASSSPLRRETQYF. V usage is TRBV7-4 and J usage is TRBJ2-5; a weak D match, TRBD2 (5 bases). The V and J ends lost 4 bases and 5 bases respectively, with 14 bases between them. The germline V gene encodes CDR1 SGHVT and CDR2 SQSDAQ. The CDR3 extends over 14 amino acids.

This clonotype has more than one count but fewer than ten. The genes are TRBV18 and TRBJ1-1, with D possibly matching TRBD1 (5 bases). The CDR3 is 16 amino acids. Between the trimmed V and J ends, which lost 3 bases and 0 bases, there was a span of 14 bases. Germline lookup yields CDR1 KGHSH and CDR2 LQKENI. This chain's CDR3 is CASSPGDRPMNTEAFF. In nucleotides, the CDR3 is TGTGCCAGCTCACCCGGCGACAGACCAATGAACACTGAAGCTTTCTTT.

This clonotype was counted only a few times. The chain is built from TRBV5-1 and TRBJ2-2, with 8 bases aligning to TRBD2. Germline trimming cut 7 bases from V and 4 bases from J; bases unmatched to any gene: 3. Germline CDR1 reads SGHRS; CDR2 reads YFSETQ. This CDR3 is 13 amino acids long. The CDR3 here is CASGTSSTGELFF. The CDR3 DNA reads TGCGCCAGCGGGACTAGTTCCACCGGGGAGCTGTTTTTT.

This clonotype was detected a few times. The rearrangement joins TRBV29-1 to TRBJ2-5; 12 nucleotides align to TRBD2. With V trimmed by 4 bases and J by 4 bases, 4 bases remained unmatched. Germline lookup yields CDR1 SQVTM and CDR2 ANQGSEA. This CDR3 has 14 residues. In DNA form, the CDR3 reads TGCAGCGTTGCGACTAGCGGGAGATTAGAGACCCAGTACTTC. It yields the protein CSVATSGRLETQYF.

CDR3 nucleotide sequence: TGTGCCAGCAGTGCCCCGGGACAGAACACCGGGGAGCTGTTTTTT. Amino acids: CASSAPGQNTGELFF. The chain recombines TRBV2 with TRBJ2-2, with D perhaps TRBD1 (6 bases). Trimming took off 4 bases at V and 1 base at J, with 10 bases between the two ends. The CDR3 spans 15 residues. Germline V gene sequence: CDR1 SNHLY, CDR2 FYNNEI.

The chain combines TRBV24-1 with TRBJ2-2; the D is unclear. This CDR3 region has 11 residues. Germline V gene data show CDR1 as KGHDR and CDR2 as SFDVKD. The ends were cut back, 6 bases at V and 7 bases at J, with 5 bases in the middle. Here the CDR3 reads CATSTRGELFF. Here the CDR3 DNA reads TGTGCCACCAGTACCCGCGGGGAGCTGTTTTTT.

A note on this clonotype: The conserved phenylalanine or tryptophan is not found at the CDR3 terminus, so this likely reflects a read error. The chain carries TRBV7-9 and TRBJ1-2; no clear D gene. The CDR3 has 13 residues. Trimming left V 4 bases short and J 2 bases short, with 8 bases between. In germline, CDR1 is SEHNR, CDR2 FQNEAQ (reference sequence). CDR3 residues: CASSSQMNYGYTL. The CDR3, as DNA: TGTGCCAGCAGCTCCCAAATGAACTATGGCTACACCCTC.

This clonotype came up a few times. The gene calls are TRBV30 and TRBJ2-7, with unresolved D. Germline CDR1 reads GTSNPN; CDR2 reads SVGIG (reference sequence). Trimming cost V 2 bases and J 9 bases, with 11 bases left between them. This CDR3 comprises 11 residues. CDR3 region: CAWSKSSGQYF. For the CDR3, the DNA is TGTGCCTGGAGTAAGAGTTCCGGGCAGTACTTC. Complete variable domain (other parts from reference TRBV30 and TRBJ2-7): SQTIHQWPATLVQPVGSPLSLECTVEGTSNPNLYWYRQAAGRGLQLLFYSVGIGQISSEVPQNLSASRPQDRQFILSSKKLLLSDSGFYLCAWSKSSGQYFGPGTRLTVT.

The rearrangement links TRBV7-2 to TRBJ1-5; weak D call: TRBD1 (5 bases). Trimming cost V 5 bases and J 6 bases, with 17 bases left between them. This CDR3 spans 15 amino acids. Germline V gene data show CDR1 as SGHTA and CDR2 as FQGNSA. CDR3 sequence (DNA): TGTGCCAGCAGCATCAAGACCGGGGGGGGTCAGCCCCAGCATTTT. Translating gives CASSIKTGGGQPQHF.

The chain joins TRBV12-3 or TRBV12-4 to TRBJ1-1; 7 nucleotides align to TRBD1. After removal of 6 bases from V and 0 bases from J, the junction contained 7 bases not matched to a gene. The CDR3 sequence is 15 residues long. CDR3 nucleotides: TGTGCCAGCAGCCGAGACGGGACAGTGAACACTGAAGCTTTCTTT. As protein: CASSRDGTVNTEAFF.